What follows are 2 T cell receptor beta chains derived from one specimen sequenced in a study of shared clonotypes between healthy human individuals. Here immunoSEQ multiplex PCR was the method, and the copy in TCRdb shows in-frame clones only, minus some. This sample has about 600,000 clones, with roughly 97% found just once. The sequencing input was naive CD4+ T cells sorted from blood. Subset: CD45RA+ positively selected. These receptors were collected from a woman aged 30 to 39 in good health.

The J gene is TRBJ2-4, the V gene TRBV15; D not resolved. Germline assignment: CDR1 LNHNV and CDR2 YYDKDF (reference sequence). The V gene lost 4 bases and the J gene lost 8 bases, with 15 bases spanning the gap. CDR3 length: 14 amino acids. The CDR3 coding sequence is TGTGCCACCAGCACTGACGGGCTCCCTGACATTCAGTACTTC. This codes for CATSTDGLPDIQYF.

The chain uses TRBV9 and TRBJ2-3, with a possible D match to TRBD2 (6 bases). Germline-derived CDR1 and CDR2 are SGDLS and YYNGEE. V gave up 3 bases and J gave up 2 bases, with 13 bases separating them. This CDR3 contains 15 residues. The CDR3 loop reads CASSAIGTHTDTQYF. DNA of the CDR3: TGTGCCAGCAGCGCCATCGGGACTCACACAGATACGCAGTATTTT. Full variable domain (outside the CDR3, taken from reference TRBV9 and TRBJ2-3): DSGVTQTPKHLITATGQRVTLRCSPRSGDLSVYWYQQSLDQGLQFLIQYYNGEERAKGNILERFSAQQFPDLHSELNLSSLELGDSALYFCASSAIGTHTDTQYFGPGTRLTVL.